These 28 T cell receptor beta chains share one sample of origin, sequenced in a study of blood T cells in healthy people across ages. With a J-beta primer mix and a sample-barcoded 5' primer, a second PCR ran about 7 to 11 cycles. Each CDR3 protein is one row after TCRdb ran MiXCR on the 5' RACE reads. This sample carries about a million distinct CDR3 sequences, roughly two fifths of them seen once, and the ten largest clones take 10% to 15%. Specimen: blood. The source is a man aged 18 to 29 in good health.

On this clonotype: A much larger clone lies a single base off, so this may be a read error. This chain links TRBV7-3 with TRBJ1-1, with unresolved D. Germline CDR1 reads SGHTA; CDR2 reads FQGTGA. The CDR3 extends over 13 amino acids. In nucleotides, the CDR3 is TGTGCCGGCAGCTTAAAAGTCCGGGATGAAGCTTTCTTT. As protein: CAGSLKVRDEAFF.

The gene calls are TRBV5-4 and TRBJ2-1, with 10 bases aligning to TRBD2. Germline V gene lookup returns CDR1 SGHNT and CDR2 YYREEE (reference sequence). CDR3 size: 13 residues. The V gene end was trimmed by 8 bases and the J gene end by 10 bases; junction bases not matched to a gene: 9. In DNA, the CDR3 is TGTGCCAGTACTAGCGGGGCCACGGGGGAGCAGTTCTTC. As protein: CASTSGATGEQFF. Combining the CDR3 with reference TRBV5-4 and TRBJ2-1 gives the whole variable domain ETGVTQSPTHLIKTRGQQVTLRCSSQSGHNTVSWYQQALGQGPQFIFQYYREEENGRGNFPPRFSGLQFPNYSSELNVNALELDDSALYLCASTSGATGEQFFGPGTRLTVL.

The chain joins TRBV5-5 to TRBJ2-5; D gene unclear. Germline V gene lookup returns CDR1 SGHKS and CDR2 YYEKEE (reference sequence). Trimming took 0 bases from V and 2 from J, leaving 5 bases between them. This CDR3 has 13 amino acids. CDR3 residues: CASSLEQQETQYF. The CDR3, as DNA: TGTGCCAGCAGCTTGGAACAGCAAGAGACCCAGTACTTC. The full variable domain, its missing parts supplied by reference TRBV5-5 and TRBJ2-5, is DAGVTQSPTHLIKTRGQQVTLRCSPISGHKSVSWYQQVLGQGPQFIFQYYEKEERGRGNFPDRFSARQFPNYSSELNVNALLLGDSALYLCASSLEQQETQYFGPGTRLLVL.

Here the CDR3 DNA reads TGTGCCAGCAGATGGAGAACCGGACGTGCAGATACGCAGTATTTT. Its translation: CASRWRTGRADTQYF. The rearrangement links TRBV6-6 to TRBJ2-3; no firm D call. The germline V and J ends were trimmed by 6 bases and 4 bases, with 17 bases remaining between them. This CDR3 comprises 15 residues. Germline lookup yields CDR1 MNHNY and CDR2 SVGAGI (reference sequence).

The rearrangement uses TRBV12-3 or TRBV12-4 and TRBJ1-4, with D possibly TRBD1 on 6 matching bases. Between the trimmed V and J ends, which lost 6 bases and 5 bases, there was a span of 22 bases. The CDR3 is made up of 17 amino acids. As DNA, the CDR3 is TGTGCCAGCAGCTTAACCGCCTCTGACAGGAAGAATGAAAAACTGTTTTTT. Protein product: CASSLTASDRKNEKLFF.

About this clonotype itself: A read error may be the cause here, since a much bigger clone is one base away. The genes are TRBV29-1 and TRBJ2-5; no firm D call. This CDR3 comprises 13 residues. V lost 5 bases and J lost 4, with 14 bases in between. Germline V lookup: CDR1 SQVTM, CDR2 ANQGSEA. CDR3 nucleotide sequence: TGCAGCGTTCGGACCGATCGAACAGAGACCCAGTACTTC. Protein product: CSVRTDRTETQYF.

The CDR3 loop reads CASGPDSSYEQYF. CDR3 nucleotides: TGTGCCAGCGGCCCTGACAGCTCCTACGAGCAGTACTTC. V gene TRBV12-3 or TRBV12-4 combines with J gene TRBJ2-7, with D maybe TRBD1 (5 bases). The CDR3 is made up of 13 amino acids. Between the trimmed V and J ends, which lost 8 bases and 0 bases, there was a span of 11 bases.

This clonotype occurred a few times. This chain uses TRBV25-1 with TRBJ2-7; tentatively, D is TRBD1 or TRBD2 (6 bases each). This CDR3 comprises 14 residues. Germline V gene data show CDR1 as MGHDK and CDR2 as SYGVNS. Trimming took 4 bases from V and 2 from J, leaving 12 bases between them. The CDR3 reads CASSGGDTAYEQYF. The CDR3 coding sequence is TGTGCCAGCAGTGGGGGGGACACTGCCTACGAGCAGTACTTC.

The chain is built from TRBV7-2 and TRBJ2-7, with TRBD2 as a possible D gene (6 bases). CDR1 and CDR2 (germline): SGHTA, FQGNSA. This CDR3 has 16 amino acids. V gave up 1 base and J gave up 0 bases, with 13 bases separating them. CDR3 amino acids: CASSLGLGAVSYEQYF. The CDR3, as DNA: TGTGCCAGCAGCTTAGGACTAGGGGCAGTCTCCTACGAGCAGTACTTC. Filled out from reference TRBV7-2 and TRBJ2-7, the complete variable domain reads GAGVSQSPSNKVTEKGKDVELRCDPISGHTALYWYRQSLGQGLEFLIYFQGNSAPDKSGLPSDRFSAERTGGSVSTLTIQRTQQEDSAVYLCASSLGLGAVSYEQYFGPGTRLTVT.

Only a few counts were recorded for this clonotype. V and J are TRBV4-2 and TRBJ1-1, with D possibly being TRBD1 (6 bases). The CDR3 loop spans 15 amino acids. Per germline, CDR1 LGHNA and CDR2 YNFKEQ. V gave up 1 base and J gave up 4 bases, with 13 bases separating them. The CDR3 is CASSQVSRGATEAFF. Here the CDR3 DNA reads TGTGCCAGCAGCCAAGTAAGCAGGGGTGCCACTGAAGCTTTCTTT.

This clonotype came up a few times. This CDR3 is CASSRGQGLYNEQFF. The CDR3 DNA follows: TGTGCCAGCAGTCGGGGACAGGGGTTGTACAATGAGCAGTTCTTC. The chain is built from TRBV6-2 or TRBV6-3 and TRBJ2-1, with 10 bases aligning to TRBD1. CDR3 length equals 15 residues. The germline gives CDR1 MNHEY, CDR2 SVGEGT. V dropped 5 bases and J dropped 4; count of bases not matched to a gene: 5.

This clonotype appeared a few times. V is TRBV7-3 and J is TRBJ2-5, with D uncertain. CDR3 length equals 14 residues. Trimming cost V 1 base and J 1 base, with 7 bases left between them. The germline V gene encodes CDR1 SGHTA and CDR2 FQGTGA. The CDR3 protein is CASSLNSGQETQYF. CDR3 coding DNA: TGTGCCAGCAGCTTAAATTCCGGCCAAGAGACCCAGTACTTC.

This clonotype turned up a few times. The chain carries TRBV7-2 and TRBJ2-7, with unresolved D. The tail of the sequence fits TRBJ2-5 better, so the J call may be wrong. The CDR3 runs 13 residues. The germline V gene encodes CDR1 SGHTA and CDR2 FQGNSA. The CDR3 nucleotides read TGTGCCAGCAGCTTAGAACAGATGGGGACCCAGTACTTC. This codes for CASSLEQMGTQYF.

This clonotype was seen more than once but under ten times. The rearrangement uses TRBV20-1 and TRBJ1-1; a weak D match, TRBD1 (6 bases). Per the germline V gene, CDR1 is DFQATT and CDR2 is SNEGSKA (reference sequence). The CDR3 contains 12 residues. V was pared by 3 bases and J by 6 bases, with 11 bases between. CDR3 sequence: CSASASGAEAFF. As DNA, the CDR3 is TGCAGTGCTAGTGCATCAGGGGCTGAAGCTTTCTTT.

The V and J genes are TRBV7-2 and TRBJ1-1; TRBD1 is a possible D gene (5 bases). This CDR3 contains 15 residues. V lost 2 bases and J 5 bases, leaving 15 bases between the germline ends. Germline CDR1 SGHTA, CDR2 FQGNSA. The CDR3 spells CASSLLRGEGTEAFF. The CDR3 nucleotides read TGTGCCAGCAGCTTACTGAGGGGAGAAGGGACTGAAGCTTTCTTT.

CDR3 bases: TGTGCCAGCAGTTCGCTACCTCTCCACTACAATGAGCAGTTCTTC. Amino acids: CASSSLPLHYNEQFF. The chain combines TRBV27 with TRBJ2-1; no clear D gene. Trimming took 4 bases from V and 3 from J, leaving 13 bases between them. This CDR3 spans 15 amino acids. Germline V lookup: CDR1 MNHEY, CDR2 SMNVEV (reference sequence).

This clonotype has a handful of counts. The junction departs from germline at one end; a sequencing error may be responsible. This chain joins TRBV5-4 and TRBJ1-5; no clear D gene. CDR3 length: 14 residues. Germline V gene lookup returns CDR1 SGHNT and CDR2 YYREEE (reference sequence). CDR3 DNA: TGTACCAGCAGCTTGGGTGGCGCCAATCAGCCCCAGCATTTT. It yields the protein CTSSLGGANQPQHF.

This chain uses TRBV5-1 with TRBJ2-1, with unresolved D. The DNA end lines up better with TRBJ2-7; the J call may be wrong. The CDR3 sequence is 17 residues long. Germline assignment: CDR1 SGHRS and CDR2 YFSETQ. CDR3 loop: CASSLSLRRSSYNEQYF. CDR3 nucleotide sequence: TGCGCCAGCAGCTTGAGCTTACGGAGAAGCTCCTACAATGAGCAGTACTTC.

This clonotype was detected a few times. This rearrangement joins TRBV5-1 to TRBJ2-5; D may match TRBD1 or TRBD2 (6 bases each). CDR1 SGHRS and CDR2 YFSETQ come from the germline V gene. Trimming removed 5 bases at V and 1 base at J, with 12 bases between. This CDR3 is built from 14 residues. The chain's CDR3 is CASRGGGSQETQYF. CDR3 nucleotides: TGCGCCAGCAGAGGAGGGGGGAGCCAAGAGACCCAGTACTTC.

This clonotype has a single count. The genes are TRBV28 and TRBJ1-1; the match to TRBD1 covers 7 bases. Germline values: CDR1 MDHEN, CDR2 SYDVKM. V was pared by 6 bases and J by 4 bases, with 14 bases of the junction left unmatched. The CDR3 consists of 16 residues. The CDR3 here is CASRPALTGSSTEAFF. The CDR3 DNA is TGTGCCAGCAGGCCCGCACTGACAGGGAGCAGCACTGAAGCTTTCTTT.

This clonotype has only a few counts. The chain carries TRBV7-3 and TRBJ1-1, with a tentative D call TRBD1 (5 bases). Trimming shortened V by 5 bases and J by 1 base, and 14 bases separated the two germline ends. Per the germline V gene, CDR1 is SGHTA and CDR2 is FQGTGA. This CDR3 has 15 amino acids. The CDR3 region is CASSPAGTKNTEAFF. In nucleotides, the CDR3 is TGTGCCAGCAGCCCCGCCGGGACGAAGAACACTGAAGCTTTCTTT.

This clonotype was recorded a few times. The genes are TRBV9 and TRBJ2-7; a possible D gene is TRBD2 (6 bases). This CDR3 contains 14 residues. Germline loops: CDR1 SGDLS, CDR2 YYNGEE. V was pared by 4 bases and J by 2 bases, with 13 bases between. The DNA of the CDR3 is TGTGCCAGCAGCCCAGGGACTTCTACCTACGAGCAGTACTTC. It codes for CASSPGTSTYEQYF.

The chain uses TRBV10-3 and TRBJ2-3; TRBD2 matches at 9 bases. J gave up 5 bases and V 1 base, and 7 bases lay outside the gene matches. CDR1 and CDR2 (germline): ENHRY, SYGVKD. The CDR3 runs 16 residues. The CDR3 nucleotides are TGTGCCATCAGTGAGTATAGCGGGGGCCTAGGAGATACGCAGTATTTT. Its translation is CAISEYSGGLGDTQYF.

Concerning this clonotype: With a much larger clone just one base away, this may be a read error. The rearrangement uses TRBV10-3 and TRBJ2-1; D gene uncertain. The CDR3 is 13 amino acids. CDR1 and CDR2 (germline): ENHRY, SYGVKD. Here the CDR3 reads CAISESGDNKQFF. DNA of the CDR3: TGTGCCATCAGTGAATCGGGTGACAATAAGCAGTTCTTC.

The rearrangement links TRBV4-2 to TRBJ1-4; 7 nucleotides agree with TRBD1. CDR1 and CDR2 from the germline V gene are LGHNA and YNFKEQ. Unmatched junction bases numbered 3, after V lost 0 bases and J lost 5 bases. The CDR3 spans 15 residues. CDR3 DNA sequence: TGTGCCAGCAGCCAAGAAGGACAGGAGAATGAAAAACTGTTTTTT. Encoded protein: CASSQEGQENEKLFF.

In the case of this clonotype: No conserved phenylalanine or tryptophan ends this CDR3, so it is likely a read error. It is unclear where the CDR3 begins or ends on the DNA, so no DNA is shown, and the CDR3 is as TCRdb lists it. The rearrangement uses TRBV28 and TRBJ2-5. The CDR3 adds up to 14 amino acids, both ends counted. Germline-derived CDR1 and CDR2 are MDHEN and SYDVKM. This CDR3 reads CASSLPRHKGDPVL.

Notes on this clonotype: A much larger clone sits a single nucleotide away, making a read error possible. The J gene is TRBJ2-1, the V gene TRBV6-5; tentatively, D is TRBD2 (6 bases). This CDR3 contains 16 residues. Germline V gene lookup returns CDR1 MNHEY and CDR2 SVGAGI. V was pared by 5 bases and J by 7 bases, with 21 bases between. CDR3 sequence: CASSPPTSRVENEQFF. The CDR3 bases are TGTGCCAGCAGTCCCCCGACTAGTCGGGTGGAGAATGAGCAGTTCTTC.

In its sample, this clonotype was seen a few times. This chain joins TRBV7-2 and TRBJ2-1; 8 bases match TRBD2. Germline V CDR1 and CDR2: SGHTA, FQGNSA. The CDR3 consists of 15 residues. V shed 2 bases, J shed 13 bases, and the junction held 13 bases outside the gene matches. The CDR3 bases are TGTGCCAGCAGCTTACATAAAGAAGCGGGGGCCTCACAGTTCTTC. This gives the protein CASSLHKEAGASQFF.